These T cell receptor beta chains were read from a single sample in a study of chemoradiotherapy in HPV16-positive cancers. The repertoire was sequenced with immunoSEQ multiplex PCR; TCRdb's copy has only in-frame clones and lacks some. The sample lists about 35,000 clones; about 90% were seen once. The specimen was blood, collected from a patient who underwent chemoradiotherapy. These receptor sequences come from a human donor with HPV-associated anogenital cancer. The CDR3 runs from the conserved cysteine through the conserved F or W. A D gene is named only where the DNA matches it firmly. Part of the rows lack a size; the others show once, few, many or a class for expanded clones.

- | - | TRBJ2-7 | TRBV7-9 | CASSELDGAGSYEQYF | TGTGCCAGCAGCGAACTTGACGGGGCTGGGAGCTACGAGCAGTACTTC
- | - | TRBJ1-2 | TRBV25-1 | CASRPTGAAPNYGYTF | TGTGCCAGCAGACCGACAGGCGCCGCACCTAACTATGGCTACACCTTC
- | - | TRBJ1-1 | TRBV15 | CATSRDDSDGGGAFF | TGTGCCACCAGCAGAGATGACAGTGATGGCGGCGGAGCTTTCTTT
- | - | TRBJ2-7 | TRBV11-2 | CASSSPRGRGISYEQYF | TGTGCCAGCAGCTCCCCCAGGGGGAGGGGGATTTCCTACGAGCAGTACTTC
- | - | TRBJ1-6 | TRBV5-5 | CASSLVRGRNSPLHF | TGTGCCAGCAGCTTGGTAAGGGGACGGAACTCACCCCTCCACTTT
TRBD2 | - | TRBJ2-7 | TRBV10-3 | CAISIGGGANEQYF | TGTGCCATTTCTATCGGCGGGGGGGCCAACGAGCAGTACTTC
TRBD1 | once | TRBJ1-1 | TRBV6-5 | CASSSRTGGAWEAFF | TGTGCCAGCAGTTCCCGGACAGGGGGCGCCTGGGAAGCTTTCTTT
TRBD1 | - | TRBJ1-2 | TRBV6-5 | CASSYSTGNYGYTF | TGTGCCAGCAGTTACTCGACAGGGAACTATGGCTACACCTTC
TRBD1 | - | TRBJ1-1 | TRBV19 | CASSYAGTGVTEAFF | TGTGCCAGTAGTTATGCCGGGACAGGGGTCACTGAAGCTTTCTTT
TRBD1 | - | TRBJ2-5 | TRBV27 | CASSLTGGVETQYF | TGTGCCAGCAGTTTAACAGGGGGCGTTGAGACCCAGTACTTC
- | - | TRBJ1-4 | TRBV30 | CAWSKKGPGEKLFF | TGTGCCTGGAGTAAGAAAGGACCGGGTGAAAAACTGTTTTTT
- | - | TRBJ2-1 | TRBV6-5 | CASSQIKGFVEQFF | TGTGCCAGCAGTCAGATTAAAGGGTTCGTTGAGCAGTTCTTC
TRBD2 | - | TRBJ2-2 | TRBV4-1 | CASSQASGLVNAGELFF | TGCGCCAGCAGCCAAGCCTCCGGACTAGTGAACGCCGGGGAGCTGTTTTTT
- | - | TRBJ1-1 | TRBV7-9 | CASSLFGGAEAFF | TGTGCCAGCAGCTTATTTGGAGGGGCTGAAGCTTTCTTT
- | - | TRBJ2-3 | TRBV7-2 | CASSQNRDDTQYF | TGTGCCAGCAGCCAAAACAGGGACGATACGCAGTATTTT
TRBD2 | once | TRBJ2-1 | TRBV30 | CAYWTSGGSFF | TGTGCCTATTGGACTAGCGGGGGGTCGTTCTTC
TRBD2 | - | TRBJ2-7 | TRBV4-1 | CASSQSIVRGGAYEQYF | TGCGCCAGCAGCCAATCCATTGTGCGCGGGGGGGCGTACGAGCAGTACTTC
- | - | TRBJ2-1 | TRBV29-1 | CSVEEIKQFF | TGCAGCGTTGAAGAGATAAAGCAGTTCTTC
TRBD2 | - | TRBJ2-7 | TRBV6-1 | CASSEPLAGGAGEQYF | TGTGCCAGCAGTGAACCGCTAGCGGGGGGAGCGGGCGAGCAGTACTTC
- | - | TRBJ1-3 | TRBV2 | CASTEGRAGGNTIYF | TGTGCCAGCACCGAAGGCAGGGCGGGAGGAAACACCATATATTTT
- | - | TRBJ2-3 | TRBV5-4 | CASSLGGGAQFEQYF | TGTGCCAGCAGCCTAGGGGGCGGGGCCCAATTTGAGCAGTATTTT
TRBD1 | - | TRBJ1-2 | TRBV4-2 | CASSPRGQGDYGYTF | TGTGCCAGCAGCCCCCGCGGACAGGGGGACTATGGCTACACCTTC
- | - | TRBJ1-5 | TRBV19 | CASSRDSGWLYNQPQHF | TGTGCCAGTTCCCGGGACTCGGGGTGGTTATACAATCAGCCCCAGCATTTT
TRBD2 | - | TRBJ2-7 | TRBV11-2 | CASSQTLRGGIYEQYF | TGTGCCAGCAGCCAGACTCTGCGGGGGGGCATCTACGAGCAGTACTTC
TRBD2 | once | TRBJ2-7 | TRBV9 | CASSVVPSGGRSYEQYF | TGTGCCAGCAGCGTAGTTCCTAGCGGGGGCCGATCCTACGAGCAGTACTTC
- | - | TRBJ2-7 | TRBV9 | CASSPGAASYEQYF | TGTGCCAGCAGCCCCGGGGCAGCCTCCTACGAGCAGTACTTC
TRBD2 | - | TRBJ2-2 | TRBV11-2 | CASSLILAGGPTGELFF | TGTGCCAGCAGCTTAATACTAGCGGGGGGGCCCACCGGGGAGCTGTTTTTT
- | - | TRBJ1-1 | TRBV7-2 | CASSFQGNTEAFF | TGTGCCAGCAGCTTCCAGGGAAACACTGAAGCTTTCTTT
- | - | TRBJ2-3 | TRBV2 | CASKLTGVLITDTQYF | TGTGCCAGCAAATTAACGGGGGTACTAATCACAGATACGCAGTATTTT
- | - | TRBJ2-6 | TRBV7-8 | CASSLERIPGANVLTF | TGTGCCAGCAGCTTAGAGAGGATTCCTGGGGCCAACGTCCTGACTTTC
TRBD1 | once | TRBJ1-5 | TRBV6-6 | CASSLPGQGWDQPQHF | TGTGCCAGCAGCCTACCGGGACAGGGGTGGGATCAGCCCCAGCATTTT
- | - | TRBJ2-2 | TRBV7-6 | CASSLVLSTGELFF | TGTGCCAGCAGCTTAGTGCTATCCACCGGGGAGCTGTTTTTT
TRBD1 | - | TRBJ1-1 | TRBV4-1 | CASRSSGTEAEAFF | TGCGCCAGCAGAAGCTCCGGGACAGAGGCTGAAGCTTTCTTT
- | - | TRBJ2-5 | TRBV7-6 | CASSLSWSVQETQYF | TGTGCCAGCAGCTTATCTTGGAGTGTGCAAGAGACCCAGTACTTC
- | - | TRBJ1-5 | TRBV6-5 | CASSYSVGHRILPQHF | TGTGCCAGCAGTTACTCGGTAGGACACCGGATCTTGCCCCAGCATTTT
TRBD2 | once | TRBJ2-7 | TRBV10-2 | CASLSGGAGQYF | TGCGCCAGCTTGAGCGGGGGGGCCGGTCAGTACTTC
- | - | TRBJ2-3 | TRBV7-8 | CASSPRGGGFSTDTQYF | TGTGCCAGCAGCCCTCGAGGGGGGGGATTTAGCACAGATACGCAGTATTTT